Sequencing of this T cell receptor beta chain was carried out in a study of naive and memory T cell subsets. V gave up 10 bases and J gave up 4 bases, with 11 bases separating them. This CDR3 has 13 residues. Germline CDR1 is SGHTA and CDR2 is FQGTGA. Both TRBC1 and TRBC2 were covered by a beta constant-region primer of two equimolar oligonucleotides. Ligated cDNA was amplified by four rounds of PCR with nested alpha and beta constant-region primers and SP2. In TCRdb, the UMI-ligation and nested PCR reads were re-called with MiXCR into one record per CDR3 protein. The data show approximately 140,000 distinct CDR3 sequences, around 15% seen once. Of note for this clonotype: Its antigen is not identified.

Whole-study results and caveats: Between naive and memory subsets, TCR abundance power law exponents differed.

After CD4 positive bead selection, the CD4-negative fraction gave CD8 T cells. The clonotype comes from a human donor in good health. This chain links TRBV7-3 with TRBJ2-6, with D hard to call. The sequenced sample consisted of naive CD4+ T cells from blood. The CDR3 region has the DNA TGTGCCACCCTACCCCCCGGGGCCAACGTCCTGACTTTC. Translated: CATLPPGANVLTF.